Presented here are 7 T cell receptor beta chains from one specimen sequenced in a study of human T cells and chemical hapten exposure. The time point: patch test 3, about 24 weeks after DPC sensitization. Specified treatment: therapeutic diphenylcyclopropenone sensitization with weekly scalp DPC. TCRdb re-derived calls from the RACE reads in MiXCR, one entry per CDR3 protein. The data contain 25,000 to 35,000 distinct CDR3 sequences, more than 5% of them seen just once; the ten biggest clones take up approximately 5%. Material: whole blood, obtained in connection with sensitization to the hapten diphenylcyclopropenone (DPC). These receptors were taken from a young man with alopecia areata. Some clones in this sample may be carry-over from other donors' samples.

There are many counts of this clonotype. The chain carries TRBV19 and TRBJ2-7, with no clear D. Per the germline V gene, CDR1 is LNHDA and CDR2 is SQIVND (reference sequence). The V end was cut by 1 base, the J end by 1 base, with 8 bases between. This CDR3 spans 14 amino acids. This chain's CDR3 is CASSIGLISYEQYF. The CDR3 DNA reads TGTGCCAGTAGTATAGGACTGATTTCCTACGAGCAGTACTTC. The full variable domain, with the rest looked up from reference TRBV19 and TRBJ2-7, is DGGITQSPKYLFRKEGQNVTLSCEQNLNHDAMYWYRQDPGQGLRLIYYSQIVNDFQKGDIAEGYSVSREKKESFPLTVTSAQKNPTAFYLCASSIGLISYEQYFGPGTRLTVT.

Many counts were recorded for this clonotype. The chain employs TRBV12-3 or TRBV12-4 and TRBJ2-2; D gene ambiguous. V was cut by 4 bases and J by 1 base, with 4 bases left in between. The CDR3 consists of 13 residues. The CDR3 bases are TGTGCCAGCAGTTCTGAGAACACCGGGGAGCTGTTTTTT. It specifies CASSSENTGELFF.

There are many counts of this clonotype. V gene TRBV29-1 combines with J gene TRBJ2-3, with TRBD1 identical over 9 bases. Germline V gene sequence: CDR1 SQVTM, CDR2 ANQGSEA. Trimming took 3 bases from V and 5 from J; bases not matched to a gene: 12. This CDR3 is 16 amino acids long. CDR3 in DNA: TGCAGCGTTGATGGTGACAGGGGGAAACCACGAGATACGCAGTATTTT. Its translation is CSVDGDRGKPRDTQYF.

This clonotype showed up many times. The chain links TRBV7-9 to TRBJ2-1; a possible D gene is TRBD2 (5 bases). Trimming pared 3 bases from V and 3 bases from J, leaving 12 bases between. CDR3 size: 15 residues. Germline CDR1 and CDR2: SEHNR and FQNEAQ (reference sequence). The CDR3 bases are TGTGCCAGCAGCTTTGTGGGAGTGGGCTACAATGAGCAGTTCTTC. This gives the protein CASSFVGVGYNEQFF. The full variable domain, in which reference TRBV7-9 and TRBJ2-1 provide the parts outside the CDR3, is DTGVSQNPRHKITKRGQNVTFRCDPISEHNRLYWYRQTLGQGPEFLTYFQNEAQLEKSRLLSDRFSAERPKGSFSTLEIQRTEQGDSAMYLCASSFVGVGYNEQFFGPGTRLTVL.

This clonotype was recorded many times. V and J are TRBV19 and TRBJ2-6; D uncertain. The germline V and J ends were trimmed by 7 bases and 4 bases, with 17 bases remaining between them. The CDR3 contains 16 residues. CDR1 is LNHDA, CDR2 SQIVND, per germline (reference sequence). For the CDR3, the DNA is TGTGCCAGTAACCCGGACGGACCTCTGGGGGCCAACGTCCTGACTTTC. As protein: CASNPDGPLGANVLTF.

There are many counts of this clonotype. The J gene is TRBJ1-1, the V gene TRBV2, with D possibly matching TRBD1 (6 bases). The CDR3 has 14 residues. Trimming removed 3 bases at V and 3 bases at J, with 11 bases between. Germline V gene lookup returns CDR1 SNHLY and CDR2 FYNNEI. The CDR3 region has the DNA TGTGCCAGCAGTGAGAGACAGGTCTACACTGAAGCTTTCTTT. The encoded protein is CASSERQVYTEAFF.

In this sample, this clonotype turned up many times. The chain recombines TRBV7-2 with TRBJ2-3; D is uncertain. V dropped 1 base and J dropped 2 bases, with 22 bases sitting between them. Per the germline V gene, CDR1 is SGHTA and CDR2 is FQGNSA. The length of the CDR3 is 19 residues. CDR3 nucleotides: TGTGCCAGCAGCTTAGATAGAGGACCCCGGGTTAACACCACAGATACGCAGTATTTT. Its protein is CASSLDRGPRVNTTDTQYF.